The entry that follows covers one TCR beta chain sequence. The data are from a study of blood T cell repertoires in COVID-19. Study-level background: Donors in the United States, Italy and Spain gave samples during acute or convalescent COVID-19.

The table came from immunoSEQ multiplex PCR; TCRdb's copy has only in-frame clones and leaves some out. This repertoire shows tens of thousands of clones, approximately 84% found once; its top ten account for around a third. V shed 0 bases and J shed 9 bases, with 16 bases lying between them. Looked up from germline, CDR1 is SGHAT and CDR2 is FQNNGV. This CDR3 region has 15 residues. Source material: peripheral blood. This TCR was sampled from a man aged 70-80 years with acute or convalescent COVID-19. The chain uses TRBV11-2 and TRBJ2-3; possible D gene TRBD2, 6 bases. CDR3 nucleotides: TGTGCCAGCAGCTTAGATAAAGGGCCGGGAGACACGCAGTATTTT. Protein product: CASSLDKGPGDTQYF.